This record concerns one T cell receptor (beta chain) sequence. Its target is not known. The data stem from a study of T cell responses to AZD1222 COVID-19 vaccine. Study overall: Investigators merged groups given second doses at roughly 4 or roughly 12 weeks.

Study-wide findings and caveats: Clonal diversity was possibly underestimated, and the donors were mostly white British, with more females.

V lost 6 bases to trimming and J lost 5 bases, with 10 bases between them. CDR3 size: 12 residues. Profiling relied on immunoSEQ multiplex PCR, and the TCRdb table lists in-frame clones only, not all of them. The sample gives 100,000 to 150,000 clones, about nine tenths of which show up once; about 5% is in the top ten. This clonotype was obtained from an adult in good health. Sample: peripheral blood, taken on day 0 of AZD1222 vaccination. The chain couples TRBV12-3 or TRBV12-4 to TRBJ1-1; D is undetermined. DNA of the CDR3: TGTGCCAGCAGAAGAGGTTGGACTGAAGCTTTCTTT. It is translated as CASRRGWTEAFF.